Detailed here is one T cell receptor (beta chain). Sequencing used immunoSEQ multiplex PCR; TCRdb keeps in-frame clones, though not all of them. Of approximately 250,000 clones detected, approximately 90% appear once; the ten largest clones hold roughly 2.8%. The data belong to a study of blood T cell repertoires in COVID-19. Cohorts were based on clinical histories the participants reported. Trimming took 5 bases from V and 2 from J; bases not matched to a gene: 7. CDR1 MDHEN and CDR2 SYDVKM come from the germline V gene. The length of the CDR3 is 16 residues. The sequence was obtained from a man aged 35-49 years who had been exposed to COVID-19. The genes are TRBV28 and TRBJ1-3, with 9 positions matching TRBD1. Sequencing was done on a sample of PBMCs or T cells enriched from blood (not recorded which). CDR3 coding DNA: TGTGCCAGCAGTACCTCGACAGGGGGGCCTGGAAACACCATATATTTT. Residues: CASSTSTGGPGNTIYF.